What follows are 18 T cell receptor beta chains derived from one specimen sequenced in a study of PD-1 blockade in classical Hodgkin lymphoma. Time point indicated: cycle 4 day 1 (C4D1), after five to seven weeks of nivolumab. Brentuximab vedotin exposure varied, and every patient relapsed after autologous stem cell transplantation. Measured with immunoSEQ multiplex PCR; TCRdb has only the in-frame clones, and not every one. Among 46,000 or so clones listed, about 77% were seen once. The material was peripheral blood mononuclear cells (PBMCs), obtained before the fourth cycle of nivolumab. These receptor sequences come from a human donor with classical Hodgkin lymphoma.

This clone was counted once. The chain combines TRBV28 with TRBJ2-7; 9 bases are shared with TRBD2. This CDR3 is built from 15 residues. Per germline, CDR1 MDHEN and CDR2 SYDVKM. The V segment lost 3 bases and the J segment 2 bases; nucleotides outside the gene matches: 5. The CDR3 reads CASSFEAGGTYEQYF. In DNA, the CDR3 is TGTGCCAGCAGTTTTGAAGCGGGGGGAACCTACGAGCAGTACTTC.

The chain combines TRBV28 with TRBJ2-7; 7 nucleotides agree with TRBD1. Per germline, CDR1 MDHEN and CDR2 SYDVKM. V shed 3 bases, J shed 3 bases, and the junction held 2 bases outside the gene matches. This CDR3 has 13 amino acids. CDR3: CASSFGQDYEQYF. DNA for the CDR3: TGTGCCAGCAGTTTTGGACAGGACTACGAGCAGTACTTC.

This clone was seen a few times. V gene TRBV7-6 combines with J gene TRBJ1-1; 9 bases map to TRBD1. The CDR3 is made up of 15 amino acids. Germline CDR1 SGHVS, CDR2 FNYEAQ. V dropped 3 bases and J dropped 4; count of bases not matched to a gene: 6. DNA for the CDR3: TGTGCCAGCAGCTTCGGACAACAGGGGGCCACTGAAGCTTTCTTT. Protein: CASSFGQQGATEAFF.

The J gene is TRBJ2-5, the V gene TRBV7-7, with 9 bases aligning to TRBD1. Germline values: CDR1 SSHAT, CDR2 FNYEAQ (reference sequence). Trimming removed 3 bases from V and 4 bases from J; junction bases left unmatched: 6. This CDR3 comprises 15 residues. The CDR3 sequence is CASSFGQGFGETQYF. The CDR3 bases are TGTGCCAGCAGCTTCGGACAGGGGTTTGGAGAGACCCAGTACTTC.

This CDR3 is CASSNSGGARGANVLTF. CDR3 sequence (DNA): TGTGCCAGCAGCAATAGCGGGGGGGCGCGCGGGGCCAACGTCCTGACTTTC. This chain links TRBV5-4 with TRBJ2-6, with 11 bases aligning to TRBD2. CDR3 length: 17 amino acids. After removal of 4 bases from V and 4 bases from J, the junction contained 7 bases not matched to a gene. The germline V gene encodes CDR1 SGHNT and CDR2 YYREEE (reference sequence).

This clone was counted a few times. The gene calls are TRBV7-2 and TRBJ1-1; 7 nucleotides agree with TRBD1. The CDR3 is 16 amino acids. Losses at the gene ends were 1 base for V and 5 bases for J; bases not matched to a gene: 10. CDR1 and CDR2 (germline): SGHTA, FQGNSA. The CDR3 DNA reads as TGTGCCAGCAGCTTAGAGGGATCCAGGGGGGATACTGAAGCTTTCTTT. Protein sequence: CASSLEGSRGDTEAFF.

This clone was found once. V gene TRBV4-2 combines with J gene TRBJ2-7, with 7 nucleotides matching TRBD1. V was clipped by 2 bases and J by 2 bases; unmatched bases: 0. Germline-derived CDR1 and CDR2 are LGHNA and YNFKEQ. The CDR3 length is 13 residues. The CDR3 loop reads CASSQQGAYEQYF. As DNA, the CDR3 is TGTGCCAGCAGCCAACAGGGGGCCTACGAGCAGTACTTC.

The chain combines TRBV6-5 with TRBJ1-2; TRBD1 aligns across 7 bases. The CDR3 is 13 amino acids. Germline values: CDR1 MNHEY, CDR2 SVGAGI. J gave up 5 bases and V 2 bases, and 2 bases lay outside the gene matches. In DNA, the CDR3 is TGTGCCAGCAGTTACGGGACAGATTATGGCTACACCTTC. This translates into CASSYGTDYGYTF.

A few counts support this clone. The V and J genes are TRBV29-1 and TRBJ2-1; either TRBD1 or TRBD2 may fit D (5 bases each). This CDR3 contains 13 residues. Germline assignment: CDR1 SQVTM and CDR2 ANQGSEA. V was trimmed by 8 bases and J by 1 base, leaving 12 bases between them. In nucleotides, the CDR3 is TGCAGCAACCAGGGACCTTCCTACAATGAGCAGTTCTTC. Protein: CSNQGPSYNEQFF.

The V call is TRBV12-5, the J call TRBJ2-1, with D possibly TRBD2 on 5 matching bases. The germline CDR1 and CDR2 sequences are LGHNT and FRNRAP. Trimming shortened V by 6 bases and J by 2 bases, and 17 bases separated the two germline ends. This CDR3 has 16 amino acids. The CDR3 nucleotides read TGTGCTAGTGGACCCGGGGTGAGAGAAGCCTACAATGAGCAGTTCTTC. Translating it yields CASGPGVREAYNEQFF. Full variable domain (outside the CDR3, taken from reference TRBV12-5 and TRBJ2-1): DARVTQTPRHKVTEMGQEVTMRCQPILGHNTVFWYRQTMMQGLELLAYFRNRAPLDDSGMPKDRFSAEMPDATLATLKIQPSEPRDSAVYFCASGPGVREAYNEQFFGPGTRLTVL.

This clone turned up a few times. V and J are TRBV21-1 and TRBJ2-5. TRBV21-1 is noted as a pseudogene. This CDR3 spans 17 amino acids. The CDR3 protein is CASRLPHRGRRKETQYF. For the CDR3, the DNA is TGTGCCAGCAGACTCCCTCATCGGGGACGGCGAAAGGAGACCCAGTACTTC.

The chain recombines TRBV20-1 with TRBJ1-2; no clear D. Germline CDR1 reads DFQATT; CDR2 reads SNEGSKA (reference sequence). V was pared by 6 bases and J by 1 base, with 6 bases between. The CDR3 loop spans 11 amino acids. The CDR3 bases are TGCAGTGCCCCCAATAACTATGGCTACACCTTC. Protein sequence: CSAPNNYGYTF.

CDR3 DNA: TGTGCCAGCAGCCTTCCTTATGGGGCCCCTAGCGGGGGAAACATTCAGTACTTC. Its protein is CASSLPYGAPSGGNIQYF. The chain uses TRBV7-1 and TRBJ2-4, with TRBD2 matching over 10 bases. TRBV7-1 is recorded as an ORF, its role being uncertain. The V segment lost 5 bases and the J segment 6 bases; nucleotides outside the gene matches: 16. The CDR3 is 18 residues long.

This chain joins TRBV27 and TRBJ1-1; TRBD1 is a possible D gene (5 bases). V was clipped by 0 bases and J by 5 bases, with 19 bases between them. The CDR3 sequence is 17 residues long. Germline CDR1 is MNHEY and CDR2 is SMNVEV (reference sequence). The CDR3 sequence is CASSLSYWQGLKTEAFF. CDR3 in DNA: TGTGCCAGCAGTTTATCGTATTGGCAGGGCCTAAAAACTGAAGCTTTCTTT.

This chain joins TRBV2 and TRBJ2-7, with D unresolved. The CDR3 is made up of 15 amino acids. Germline assignment: CDR1 SNHLY and CDR2 FYNNEI. V was pared by 4 bases and J by 1 base, with 14 bases between. The CDR3 reads CASSVGMGPSYEQYF. In DNA, the CDR3 is TGTGCCAGCAGTGTTGGTATGGGTCCGTCCTACGAGCAGTACTTC.

CDR3 coding DNA: TGTGCCAGCAGTTTGGCGGGGGGGACCCAGTACTTC. This gives the protein CASSLAGGTQYF. V usage is TRBV28 and J usage is TRBJ2-5, with 8 bases lining up with TRBD2. CDR3 size: 12 residues. CDR1 is MDHEN, CDR2 SYDVKM, per germline. With 3 bases clipped from V and 7 bases from J, the junction kept 1 base outside the gene matches.

V gene TRBV5-1 combines with J gene TRBJ2-7, with TRBD2 matching over 7 bases. This CDR3 is 13 amino acids long. Germline lookup yields CDR1 SGHRS and CDR2 YFSETQ. The J segment lost 5 bases and the V segment lost 3 bases, leaving 5 bases of the junction unmatched. The CDR3 is CASSWGGDDEQYF. Written as DNA, the CDR3 is TGCGCCAGCAGCTGGGGAGGGGATGACGAGCAGTACTTC. Full variable domain (outside the CDR3, taken from reference TRBV5-1 and TRBJ2-7): KAGVTQTPRYLIKTRGQQVTLSCSPISGHRSVSWYQQTPGQGLQFLFEYFSETQRNKGNFPGRFSGRQFSNSRSEMNVSTLELGDSALYLCASSWGGDDEQYFGPGTRLTVT.

This chain links TRBV9 with TRBJ2-1; 7 bases line up with TRBD2. The CDR3 consists of 15 residues. V lost 0 bases, J lost 3 bases, and 3 bases stayed unmatched. Germline-derived CDR1 and CDR2 are SGDLS and YYNGEE. CDR3 residues: CASSVGGGGYNEQFF. DNA of the CDR3: TGTGCCAGCAGCGTAGGCGGGGGAGGCTACAATGAGCAGTTCTTC.